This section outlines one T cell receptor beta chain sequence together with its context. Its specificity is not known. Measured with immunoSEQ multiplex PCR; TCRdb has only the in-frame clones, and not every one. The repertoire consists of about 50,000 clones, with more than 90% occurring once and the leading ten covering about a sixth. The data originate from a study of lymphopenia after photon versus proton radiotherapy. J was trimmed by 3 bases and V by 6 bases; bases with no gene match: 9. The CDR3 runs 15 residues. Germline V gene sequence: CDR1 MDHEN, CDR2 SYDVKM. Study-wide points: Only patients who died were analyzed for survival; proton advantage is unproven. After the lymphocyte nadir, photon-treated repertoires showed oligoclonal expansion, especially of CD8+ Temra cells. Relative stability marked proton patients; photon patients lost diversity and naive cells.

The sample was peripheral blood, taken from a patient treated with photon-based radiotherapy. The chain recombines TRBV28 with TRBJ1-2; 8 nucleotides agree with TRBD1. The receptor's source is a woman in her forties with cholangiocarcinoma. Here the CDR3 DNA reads TGTGCCAGCAGCCCGACGGGGGGACAGGACTATGGCTACACCTTC. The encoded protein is CASSPTGGQDYGYTF.